One sample yielded the 27 T cell receptor beta chains listed below, sequenced in a study of cytomegalovirus exposure and HLA in healthy donors (TCRdb year 2017). The library was produced with the immunoSEQ multiplex PCR assay. For the multiplex PCR, a mixture combining 60 forward primers for TCR Vbeta segments and 13 reverse primers for TCR Jbeta segments was used. Entries here come from immuneACCESS through TCRdb and include only in-frame sequences with V and J called. Some clones fail to appear in such tables; in the studies checked, an unresolved V gene covers under half of the shortfall, and the cause of the remainder is unknown. The sample profile shows about 160,000 clones; approximately 79% of them were found once. 7% to 7.5% of the sample is taken by the ten largest. Sequenced input: PBMCs. The receptors shown here come from a man between 35 and 55 years old in good health and CMV-seropositive.

The chain employs TRBV30 and TRBJ1-2, with 10 positions matching TRBD1. Losses at the gene ends were 2 bases for V and 4 bases for J; bases not matched to a gene: 7. Germline V lookup: CDR1 GTSNPN, CDR2 SVGIG (reference sequence). The CDR3 is 15 amino acids. CDR3 sequence (DNA): TGTGCCTGGAGTCCGCGGCGGGACAGGGGCTATGGCTACACCTTC. Protein: CAWSPRRDRGYGYTF.

The J gene is TRBJ2-7, the V gene TRBV7-9, with 10 bases fitting TRBD1. The CDR3 totals 15 residues. Looked up from germline, CDR1 is SEHNR and CDR2 is FQNEAQ (reference sequence). Trimming at V came to 4 bases and at J to 3 bases, leaving 6 bases not matched to a gene. CDR3 sequence reads: CASSSRDRGIYEQYF. The CDR3 coding sequence is TGTGCCAGCAGCTCCCGGGACAGGGGAATCTACGAGCAGTACTTC.

The rearrangement links TRBV7-9 to TRBJ2-3; D unclear. With 2 bases removed from V and 5 bases from J, the gap between germline ends came to 11 bases. CDR3 length equals 14 residues. Germline V gene lookup returns CDR1 SEHNR and CDR2 FQNEAQ (reference sequence). The CDR3: CASSLLDSKDTQYF. DNA of the CDR3: TGTGCCAGCAGCTTACTTGACTCCAAAGATACGCAGTATTTT.

This chain links TRBV30 with TRBJ1-1, with D unclear. CDR1 and CDR2 from the germline V gene are GTSNPN and SVGIG (reference sequence). This CDR3 is 11 amino acids long. Trimming removed 4 bases at V and 6 bases at J, with 9 bases between. CDR3 nucleotides: TGTGCCTGGACCCGACGGGCTGAAGCTTTCTTT. This codes for CAWTRRAEAFF.

V and J are TRBV7-2 and TRBJ2-1; 9 nucleotides match TRBD2. The J segment lost 9 bases and the V segment lost 5 bases, leaving 14 bases of the junction unmatched. The germline CDR1 and CDR2 sequences are SGHTA and FQGNSA. The CDR3 is made up of 16 amino acids. CDR3: CASSPRQGGTSSEQFF. The CDR3 DNA follows: TGTGCCAGCAGCCCCAGGCAGGGAGGGACTAGCTCTGAGCAGTTCTTC.

The chain recombines TRBV14 with TRBJ2-2; the D gene is possibly TRBD2 (6 bases). Germline V gene lookup returns CDR1 SGHDN and CDR2 FVKESK. V dropped 0 bases and J dropped 5 bases, with 13 bases sitting between them. The CDR3 covers 16 residues. CDR3 in DNA: TGTGCCAGCAGCCAAGAAACCGGGGGAAAGACCGGGGAGCTGTTTTTT. It codes for CASSQETGGKTGELFF.

The J gene is TRBJ1-2, the V gene TRBV11-1, with TRBD1 matching 9 bases. This CDR3 is 14 amino acids long. With 5 bases clipped from V and 3 bases from J, the junction kept 4 bases outside the gene matches. The germline CDR1 and CDR2 sequences are SGHAT and FQDESV (reference sequence). Written as DNA, the CDR3 is TGTGCCAGCAGCCCGCGGGACAGGGACTATGGCTACACCTTC. It encodes CASSPRDRDYGYTF. The whole variable domain, remainder taken from reference TRBV11-1 and TRBJ1-2, is EAEVAQSPRYKITEKSQAVAFWCDPISGHATLYWYRQILGQGPELLVQFQDESVVDDSQLPKDRFSAERLKGVDSTLKIQPAELGDSAMYLCASSPRDRDYGYTFGSGTRLTVV.

V is TRBV2 and J is TRBJ1-5, with D perhaps matching TRBD1 (6 bases). CDR1 SNHLY and CDR2 FYNNEI come from the germline V gene. CDR3 length: 15 amino acids. V gave up 6 bases and J gave up 2 bases, with 14 bases separating them. As DNA, the CDR3 is TGTGCCAGCAGACAGGGTCTCGGGGGCAATCAGCCCCAGCATTTT. Translated: CASRQGLGGNQPQHF.

This clone came up a few times. The J gene is TRBJ2-3, the V gene TRBV9, with 13 bases matching TRBD2. The V gene's germline CDR1 is SGDLS and CDR2 YYNGEE. The CDR3 sequence is 17 residues long. J gave up 2 bases and V 0 bases, and 3 bases lay outside the gene matches. CDR3 nucleotides: TGTGCCAGCAGCGTAGGCGGACTAGCGGGGGTCACAGATACGCAGTATTTT. Protein product: CASSVGGLAGVTDTQYF.

Only a few counts were recorded for this clone. The chain uses TRBV4-1 and TRBJ1-2, with D unresolved. V dropped 1 base and J dropped 6 bases, with 3 bases sitting between them. The germline V gene encodes CDR1 MGHRA and CDR2 YSYEKL. The CDR3 sequence is 11 residues long. DNA for the CDR3: TGCGCCAGCAGCCAAGGTAATGGCTACACCTTC. Translated: CASSQGNGYTF.

This clone has only a few counts. J is TRBJ2-4 and V is TRBV12-2; TRBD1, the table's D call, lacks a check against the DNA. TRBV12-2 is deemed a pseudogene. The length of the CDR3 is 17 residues. Here the CDR3 reads CASRYPPLHVAKNIQYF. As DNA, the CDR3 is TGTGCAAGTCGCTATCCTCCTTTACATGTAGCCAAAAACATTCAGTACTTC.

J is TRBJ2-7 and V is TRBV9; perhaps TRBD2 as D (5 bases). The CDR3 totals 14 residues. Trimming took off 0 bases at V and 4 bases at J, with 11 bases between the two ends. Per the germline V gene, CDR1 is SGDLS and CDR2 is YYNGEE. DNA of the CDR3: TGTGCCAGCAGCGTAGGGGCTGGACTTTACGAGCAGTACTTC. Translated, it gives CASSVGAGLYEQYF.

The J gene is TRBJ1-2, the V gene TRBV19; D not certain. Germline values: CDR1 LNHDA, CDR2 SQIVND (reference sequence). V was pared by 6 bases and J by 3 bases, with 14 bases between. The CDR3 loop spans 14 amino acids. CDR3 residues: CASSSTRGYYGYTF. DNA of the CDR3: TGTGCCAGTAGCTCCACTCGGGGTTACTATGGCTACACCTTC.

The chain couples TRBV6-6 to TRBJ2-2, with D tentatively TRBD1 (5 bases). The CDR3 sequence is 14 residues long. The germline V gene encodes CDR1 MNHNY and CDR2 SVGAGI (reference sequence). Trimming pared 6 bases from V and 4 bases from J, leaving 12 bases between. The CDR3 DNA follows: TGTGCCAGCAGCGAAACAGGTCCCACCGGGGAGCTGTTTTTT. This encodes CASSETGPTGELFF.

This chain joins TRBV10-1 and TRBJ1-4; D not certain. Looked up from germline, CDR1 is WNHNN and CDR2 is SYGVQD (reference sequence). V shed 1 base and J shed 7 bases, with 16 bases lying between them. CDR3 length: 16 residues. Here the CDR3 reads CASSEYMGGRVEKLFF. The CDR3 bases are TGCGCCAGCAGTGAGTATATGGGAGGGAGGGTTGAAAAACTGTTTTTT.

This chain uses TRBV27 with TRBJ2-2; D possibly corresponds to TRBD2 (6 bases). This CDR3 region has 13 residues. V was shortened by 6 bases and J by 6 bases, with 11 bases between the two germline ends. Germline values: CDR1 MNHEY, CDR2 SMNVEV (reference sequence). CDR3 bases: TGTGCCAGCAGCTCTTGGGAGGCCGGGGAGCTGTTTTTT. Amino acid sequence: CASSSWEAGELFF.

The chain has TRBV2 and TRBJ2-3; 8 bases agree with TRBD2. The CDR3 extends over 15 amino acids. With 6 bases clipped from V and 4 bases from J, the junction kept 9 bases outside the gene matches. Germline V gene sequence: CDR1 SNHLY, CDR2 FYNNEI. CDR3 in amino acids: CASSARGGLADTQYF. Written as DNA, the CDR3 is TGTGCCAGCAGCGCCCGGGGGGGCCTCGCAGATACGCAGTATTTT.

The rearrangement joins TRBV29-1 to TRBJ2-3; 15 positions agree with TRBD2. Germline CDR1 and CDR2: SQVTM and ANQGSEA. CDR3 length: 16 residues. J lost 9 bases, V lost 4 bases, and 11 bases had no gene match. CDR3 nucleotides: TGCAGCGTTGGGGGTGGGACTAGCGGGGGGCCCGGCACGCAGTATTTT. Protein product: CSVGGGTSGGPGTQYF.

The CDR3 coding sequence is TGTGCCATCAGCGTGGGGGACACCGGTAATTCACCCCTCCACTTT. Encoded protein: CAISVGDTGNSPLHF. The chain couples TRBV10-3 to TRBJ1-6; possibly TRBD1 for D (6 bases). Germline V CDR1 and CDR2: ENHRY, SYGVKD. The CDR3 runs 15 residues. Trimming left V 6 bases short and J 6 bases short, with 15 bases between.

This clone occurred a few times. The chain couples TRBV5-1 to TRBJ1-1; weak D call: TRBD1 (5 bases). V was clipped by 2 bases and J by 1 base, with 9 bases between them. The germline V gene has CDR1 SGHRS and CDR2 YFSETQ. This CDR3 spans 14 amino acids. CDR3 DNA: TGCGCCAGCAGCTTCCGACAGCAGAACACTGAAGCTTTCTTT. Amino acids: CASSFRQQNTEAFF.

The chain uses TRBV5-1 and TRBJ2-1; TRBD1 aligns across 7 bases. V shed 4 bases, J shed 5 bases, and the junction held 6 bases outside the gene matches. Germline loops: CDR1 SGHRS, CDR2 YFSETQ. There are 14 residues in the CDR3. The CDR3 bases are TGCGCCAGCAGCCCGACAGGGCCAGACAATGAGCAGTTCTTC. As protein: CASSPTGPDNEQFF.

J is TRBJ1-1 and V is TRBV9, with a tentative D call TRBD1 (6 bases). CDR3 length: 13 amino acids. The V end lost 2 bases, the J end lost 3 bases, and 8 bases lay between the germline ends. Germline lookup yields CDR1 SGDLS and CDR2 YYNGEE. The CDR3 sequence: CASSVSGDTEAFF. The CDR3 DNA follows: TGTGCCAGCAGCGTGTCAGGGGACACTGAAGCTTTCTTT.

The chain combines TRBV23-1 with TRBJ2-1; 10 bases align to TRBD1. TRBV23-1 is labeled an ORF, and its function is uncertain. The trim removed 2 bases at V and 6 bases at J, leaving 10 bases unmatched. The CDR3 has 17 residues. The CDR3 is CASSQRNPGQGTNEQFF. CDR3 nucleotide sequence: TGCGCCAGCAGTCAACGAAACCCGGGACAGGGGACCAATGAGCAGTTCTTC.

The chain has TRBV4-2 and TRBJ2-1, with 7 bases aligning to TRBD2. V lost 0 bases, J lost 0 bases, and 14 bases stayed unmatched. The CDR3 loop spans 20 amino acids. Germline lookup yields CDR1 LGHNA and CDR2 YNFKEQ. The CDR3 region is CASSQEGTWAGDHSYNEQFF. The CDR3 nucleotides are TGTGCCAGCAGCCAAGAGGGGACCTGGGCGGGGGACCACTCCTACAATGAGCAGTTCTTC.

The CDR3 is CASSLGGEGEKLFF. The DNA of the CDR3 is TGTGCCAGCAGCTTAGGAGGGGAGGGTGAAAAACTGTTTTTT. The chain recombines TRBV13 with TRBJ1-4, with D possibly matching TRBD1 (5 bases). With 0 bases removed from V and 7 bases from J, the gap between germline ends came to 9 bases. The CDR3 covers 14 residues. Looked up from germline, CDR1 is PRHDT and CDR2 is FYEKMQ (reference sequence).

The genes are TRBV30 and TRBJ2-2; the D is unclear. The V end lost 4 bases, the J end lost 5 bases, and 11 bases lay between the germline ends. This CDR3 contains 13 residues. The germline V gene has CDR1 GTSNPN and CDR2 SVGIG (reference sequence). The CDR3 loop is CAWNGLSTGELFF. The CDR3 coding sequence is TGTGCCTGGAACGGGTTAAGTACCGGGGAGCTGTTTTTT.

The chain is built from TRBV7-2 and TRBJ2-7, with D hard to call. CDR3 size: 11 residues. Germline V gene data show CDR1 as SGHTA and CDR2 as FQGNSA. V dropped 5 bases and J dropped 3 bases, with 5 bases sitting between them. CDR3 nucleotide sequence: TGTGCCAGCAGCCCGGGCTACGAGCAGTACTTC. This gives the protein CASSPGYEQYF.